This TCR beta chain was profiled in a study of cytomegalovirus exposure and HLA in healthy donors. Study context: Earlier sequencing of 150 million to 200 million T cells yielded 95 million to 120 million unique TCR beta sequences.

Healthy people donating bone marrow made up the donors. The study ran its PCR with 60 Vbeta and 13 Jbeta primers. The table came from immunoSEQ multiplex PCR; TCRdb's copy has only in-frame clones and leaves some out. This repertoire shows roughly 72,000 clones, roughly 80% found once; its top ten account for around a fifth. Comment on this clone: Its target is not known.

Whole-study results and caveats: The likely explanation for a cluster of highly shared sequence variants was sequencing artifact.

Sequencing was done on a sample of PBMCs. The clonotype originates from a woman aged 40 to 49 in good health and CMV-seropositive.

This CDR3 is CASSESGERREQYF. The DNA for the CDR3 is TGTGCCAGCAGTGAATCTGGGGAGAGGCGGGAGCAGTACTTC. The chain couples TRBV25-1 to TRBJ2-7; D perhaps matches TRBD2 (5 bases). The V end was cut by 1 base, the J end by 7 bases, with 14 bases between. The CDR3 contains 14 residues. Germline CDR1 MGHDK, CDR2 SYGVNS.